This T cell receptor (beta chain) was found in a study of T cells after yellow fever vaccination. 5'RACE template switching produced TCR cDNA carrying a universal primer site and UMIs. Using its own MiXCR run on the 5' RACE reads, TCRdb lists one record per CDR3 protein. Of 350,000 to 450,000 distinct CDR3 sequences in the sample, around 6.5% were seen once. Comments on this clonotype: The antigen remains unidentified.

The CDR3 sequence is 15 residues long. Trimming removed 3 bases at V and 8 bases at J, with 16 bases between. Study-level findings and limits: The booster response re-showed most primary clones: around 97% CD4, around 90% CD8.

This TCR derives from a man aged 25-45 years who received the YFV17D yellow fever vaccine. The rearrangement joins TRBV12-3 or TRBV12-4 to TRBJ1-4; perhaps TRBD1 as D (6 bases). Here the sequenced sample was PBMCs, taken 5 days after the yellow fever booster vaccination. CDR3 sequence reads: CASSFEGQGLEKLFF. The CDR3 DNA reads TGTGCCAGCAGTTTCGAGGGACAAGGCTTAGAAAAACTGTTTTTT.